These 10 T cell receptor beta chains were sequenced from one sample in a study of T cell repertoires in cytomegalovirus infection. Each CDR3 protein gets one entry after TCRdb re-called the reads with MiXCR. The sample carries roughly 280,000 distinct CDR3 sequences, around 20% recorded once. Antigens for these TCRs are unknown. Specimen: cultured PBMCs, collected from culture after CMV antigen stimulation. The receptors originated from a human donor in good health (CMV status not recorded). Some clones in this sample may be carry-over from other donors' samples.

This clonotype was detected only a few times. The rearrangement links TRBV6-2 or TRBV6-3 to TRBJ2-2; TRBD2 matches at 12 bases. Germline CDR1 reads MNHEY; CDR2 reads SVGEGT. J was trimmed by 3 bases and V by 5 bases; bases with no gene match: 4. The CDR3 has 16 residues. The chain's CDR3 is CASSKTSGGYTGELFF. The CDR3 nucleotides are TGTGCCAGCAGTAAGACTAGCGGGGGATACACCGGGGAGCTGTTTTTT.

V and J are TRBV4-1 and TRBJ1-1; tentative D call: TRBD1 (5 bases). The V end was cut by 0 bases, the J end by 2 bases, with 7 bases between. CDR3 length equals 14 residues. Germline V gene lookup returns CDR1 MGHRA and CDR2 YSYEKL. The CDR3 nucleotides read TGCGCCAGCAGCCAAGATGGGACCAACACTGAAGCTTTCTTT. It encodes CASSQDGTNTEAFF.

This clonotype was detected only a few times. The chain recombines TRBV6-4 with TRBJ2-1, with 9 bases lining up with TRBD2. The CDR3 contains 16 residues. The ends lost 6 bases at V and 5 bases at J; junction bases unmatched: 11. Germline-derived CDR1 and CDR2 are MRHNA and SNTAGT. CDR3 in DNA: TGTGCCAGCAGCCCGGGAATGTTAGCGGGGGACAATGAGCAGTTCTTC. Amino acids: CASSPGMLAGDNEQFF.

At least ten counts were recorded for this clonotype. The chain is built from TRBV4-2 and TRBJ2-7; D remains unclear. CDR1 is LGHNA, CDR2 YNFKEQ, per germline. The CDR3 runs 15 residues. The germline V and J ends were trimmed by 0 bases and 1 base, with 10 bases remaining between them. CDR3: CASSQDSGTSYEQYF. Here the CDR3 DNA reads TGTGCCAGCAGCCAAGATTCCGGAACTTCCTACGAGCAGTACTTC.

CDR3 nucleotide sequence: TGTGCCAGCAGCGCAGGACAGACCCATAAGTCCTACGAGCAGTACTTC. Translating gives CASSAGQTHKSYEQYF. The rearrangement links TRBV5-6 to TRBJ2-7; TRBD1 is a possible D gene (6 bases). The V gene's germline CDR1 is SGHDT and CDR2 YYEEEE. The CDR3 is made up of 16 amino acids. V was pared by 4 bases and J by 1 base, with 18 bases between.

The sample holds many counts of this clonotype. The V call is TRBV7-2, the J call TRBJ1-1; TRBD1 is a possible D gene (5 bases). Germline CDR1 SGHTA, CDR2 FQGNSA. The CDR3 has 14 amino acids. V lost 7 bases to trimming and J lost 4 bases, with 16 bases between them. For the CDR3, the DNA is TGTGCCAGCATCCTTCAGGGTCTTCCCACTGAAGCTTTCTTT. Protein product: CASILQGLPTEAFF.

This clonotype was seen repeatedly, ten times or more. V and J are TRBV7-2 and TRBJ1-1; D unresolved. V shed 5 bases and J shed 4 bases, with 11 bases lying between them. Germline V gene data show CDR1 as SGHTA and CDR2 as FQGNSA. The CDR3 is 13 residues long. As DNA, the CDR3 is TGTGCCAGCAGCACCGGTGGGGTCACTGAAGCTTTCTTT. This translates into CASSTGGVTEAFF.

The chain links TRBV6-6 to TRBJ2-3, with 9 positions matching TRBD2. With V trimmed by 2 bases and J by 4 bases, 7 bases remained unmatched. Germline loops: CDR1 MNHNY, CDR2 SVGAGI (reference sequence). CDR3 length: 16 amino acids. CDR3 loop: CASSYGGLASADTQYF. The CDR3 DNA follows: TGTGCCAGCAGTTACGGGGGACTAGCCTCGGCAGATACGCAGTATTTT.

This clonotype was seen at least ten times. The V gene is TRBV7-2, the J gene TRBJ2-2, with D tentatively TRBD2 (7 bases). CDR3 length: 16 amino acids. Trimming stripped 4 bases from V and 4 bases from J, with 16 bases between. Germline CDR1 is SGHTA and CDR2 is FQGNSA. CDR3 sequence: CASSSRGGPSTGELFF. The CDR3, as DNA: TGTGCCAGCAGCTCGAGGGGGGGTCCCTCCACCGGGGAGCTGTTTTTT. Full variable domain (outside the CDR3, taken from reference TRBV7-2 and TRBJ2-2): GAGVSQSPSNKVTEKGKDVELRCDPISGHTALYWYRQSLGQGLEFLIYFQGNSAPDKSGLPSDRFSAERTGGSVSTLTIQRTQQEDSAVYLCASSSRGGPSTGELFFGEGSRLTVL.

This rearrangement joins TRBV7-9 to TRBJ2-7; D is perhaps TRBD2 (6 bases). The CDR3 is made up of 13 amino acids. The germline V gene encodes CDR1 SEHNR and CDR2 FQNEAQ (reference sequence). V lost 6 bases to trimming and J lost 3 bases, with 12 bases between them. The CDR3 reads CASSVSGDYEQYV. In DNA form, the CDR3 reads TGTGCCAGCAGTGTATCGGGAGACTACGAGCAGTACGTC.